This T cell receptor (beta chain) comes out of a study of long-term antiretroviral therapy in people with HIV. Study observations and caveats: Every time point showed a repertoire led by clones expanded before ART.

This clone has only one observation. Its target is unknown. Version v3.0 of the immunoSEQ assay ran at survey level. The protocol was immunoSEQ multiplex PCR, while the TCRdb copy is restricted to in-frame clones and leaves out a portion. This table holds roughly 23,000 clones, roughly 84% found once. Every single participant having HIV got treatment inside the United States. The CDR3 consists of 14 residues. Germline CDR1 MDHEN, CDR2 SYDVKM. V gave up 2 bases and J gave up 8 bases, with 13 bases separating them. This TCR derives from a man aged 25-45 years with HIV. The V call is TRBV28, the J call TRBJ2-1; a possible D gene is TRBD2 (6 bases). Sequenced here: unsorted PBMCs, sampled about 6.1 years after starting antiretroviral therapy. Here the CDR3 DNA reads TGTGCCAGCAGTTTAGGGGTTACGGGGGATGAGCAGTTCTTC. Protein: CASSLGVTGDEQFF.